The clone carrying this T cell receptor beta chain was detected only once. This sample is part of a study of blood T cell repertoires in COVID-19. CDR3 size: 14 residues. CDR1 and CDR2 (germline): SGHNT, YYREEE (reference sequence). Trimming left V 4 bases short and J 5 bases short, with 13 bases between. Original processing methods: Cell counts per sample came from amplifying reference gene primers. Using immunoSEQ multiplex PCR, the repertoire was profiled, and TCRdb retains in-frame clones only, with some absent. Clone size and the V and J calls come from that table; the DNA yielded D and trimming. The sample consists of 150,000 to 250,000 clones, around 81% of them appearing once.

This sequence originates from a man aged 35 to 55 who had recovered from COVID-19. Sequencing was carried out using PBMCs or T cells enriched from blood (not recorded which). The chain combines TRBV5-4 with TRBJ2-1, with D tentatively TRBD1 (6 bases). Written as DNA, the CDR3 is TGTGCCAGCAGCGGATCGGGACACAACAATGAGCAGTTCTTC. This gives the protein CASSGSGHNNEQFF.